Listed below are T cell receptor beta chains from one sample, sequenced in a study of blood T cell repertoires in COVID-19. Generated by immunoSEQ multiplex PCR, the TCRdb table keeps only in-frame clones and is missing some. The repertoire has roughly 200,000 clones, roughly nine tenths of them found once; the top ten carry 3.5% to 4%. Sequenced input: PBMCs or T cells enriched from blood (not recorded which). Every receptor here comes from a woman between 25 and 40 years old with acute COVID-19. CDR3s include the opening cysteine and the closing phenylalanine or tryptophan. A D gene is named only where the DNA matches it firmly. Size tells how often a clone was seen (once, few, many) or the class of an expanded clone, and some rows leave it out.

16 | . | . | TRBJ1-3 | TRBV3-1/TRBV3-2 | TGTGCCAGCAGCCAAGGGTTTAGGGGCTTTGGAAACACCATATATTTT | CASSQGFRGFGNTIYF
13 | few | . | TRBJ1-2 | TRBV5-1 | TGCGCCAGCAGCCCCCGCGAGTGGTCTGGCTACACCTTC | CASSPREWSGYTF
15 | . | . | TRBJ2-1 | TRBV19 | TGTGCCAGTAGTATAGATCATTCGGTCCCGGGGAAGGAGTTCTTC | CASSIDHSVPGKEFF
14 | . | . | TRBJ1-6 | TRBV5-6 | TGTGCCAGCAGCTTGGAACAGGGCCAATCACCCCTCCACTTT | CASSLEQGQSPLHF
17 | . | . | TRBJ2-7 | TRBV5-5 | TGTGCCAGCAGGGATTGGGGGGGCCAGCGGGCCCCCTACGAGCAGTACTTC | CASRDWGGQRAPYEQYF
15 | . | . | TRBJ1-6 | TRBV21-1 | TGTGCCAGCAGCGGGACAGGGGGCGCGTCTTCACCCCTCCACTTT | CASSGTGGASSPLHF
16 | . | TRBD2 | TRBJ2-1 | TRBV7-2 | TGTGCCAGCAGCTTCACCGGGACTAGCGAGGGGAATGAGCAGTTCTTC | CASSFTGTSEGNEQFF
16 | . | TRBD2 | TRBJ2-1 | TRBV5-6 | TGTGCCAGCAGCTTGGTGGTTAGCGGGGGGCACAATGAGCAGTTCTTC | CASSLVVSGGHNEQFF
14 | once | TRBD1 | TRBJ1-2 | TRBV6-2/TRBV6-3 | TGTGCCAGCAGTTCGGACAGGGCTAACTATGGCTACACCTTC | CASSSDRANYGYTF
15 | . | TRBD2 | TRBJ2-5 | TRBV4-1 | TGCGCCAGCAGCTTGGGACTAGCGGGGGTGGAGGCCCAGTACTTC | CASSLGLAGVEAQYF
12 | once | . | TRBJ2-7 | TRBV2 | TGTGCCAGCGGCAGGGGAAGCTACGAGCAGTACTTC | CASGRGSYEQYF
14 | . | . | TRBJ1-2 | TRBV7-9 | TGTGCCAGCAGCCTAGTGGGGCTTAACTATGGCTACACCTTC | CASSLVGLNYGYTF
17 | . | . | TRBJ2-1 | TRBV19 | TGTGCCAGTACCGCTCGAGTGGTCAGGGCCGCCTACAATGAGCAGTTCTTC | CASTARVVRAAYNEQFF
15 | . | TRBD1 | TRBJ1-5 | TRBV6-2/TRBV6-3 | TGTGCCAGCAGTTACACAGGGGGCGGCAATCAGCCCCAGCATTTT | CASSYTGGGNQPQHF
14 | . | . | TRBJ1-1 | TRBV6-5 | TGTGCCAGCAGTTACGGGCTTTTGAACACTGAAGCTTTCTTT | CASSYGLLNTEAFF
15 | . | TRBD2 | TRBJ2-1 | TRBV9 | TGTGCCAGCAGCGTACGCGGGGGGGCAAACAATGAGCAGTTCTTC | CASSVRGGANNEQFF
12 | . | . | TRBJ2-5 | TRBV7-2 | TGTGCCAGCAAAGGGGGAATCGGGACCCAGTACTTC | CASKGGIGTQYF